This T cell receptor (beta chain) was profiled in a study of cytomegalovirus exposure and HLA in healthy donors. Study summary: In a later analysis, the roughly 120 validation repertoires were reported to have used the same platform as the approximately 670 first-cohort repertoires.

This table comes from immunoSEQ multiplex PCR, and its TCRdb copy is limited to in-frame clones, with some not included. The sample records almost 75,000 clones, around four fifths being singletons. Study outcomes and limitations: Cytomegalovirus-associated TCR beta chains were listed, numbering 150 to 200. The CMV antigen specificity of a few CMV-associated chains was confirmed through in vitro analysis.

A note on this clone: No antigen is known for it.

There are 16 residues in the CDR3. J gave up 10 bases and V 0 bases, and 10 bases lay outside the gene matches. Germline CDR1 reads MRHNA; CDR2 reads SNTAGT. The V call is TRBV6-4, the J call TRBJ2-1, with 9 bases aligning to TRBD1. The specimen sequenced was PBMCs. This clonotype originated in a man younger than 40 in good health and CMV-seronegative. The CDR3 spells CASSDSGTGSPGEQFF. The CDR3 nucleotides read TGTGCCAGCAGTGACTCAGGGACAGGGTCACCGGGCGAGCAGTTCTTC.